The next 3 T cell receptor beta chains were all read from a single sample in a study of T cells expressing NK-cell markers. For each CDR3 protein, TCRdb gives one entry from its re-call of the 5' RACE reads, without DNA. Its table lists about 180,000 distinct CDR3 sequences. The sequenced material came from blood T cells: a sorted CD56 or NKG2C T cell subset, CD4+ or CD8+ T cells, or bulk PBMC T cells (not recorded which). These receptors were obtained from a man aged 18-69 years in good health.

V is TRBV29-1 and J is TRBJ2-5; TCRdb returns TRBD1, unconfirmable since there is no DNA. In germline, CDR1 is SQVTM, CDR2 ANQGSEA. The CDR3 runs to 12 residues. CDR3 amino acids: CSAPGPQETQYF.

This chain connects TRBV11-2 to TRBJ2-7; TCRdb's D call, TRBD1, is unchecked because there is no DNA. The V gene's germline CDR1 is SGHAT and CDR2 FQNNGV. The CDR3 runs 14 residues. CDR3 sequence: CASSTTGITYEQYF. Full variable domain (missing parts from reference TRBV11-2 and TRBJ2-7): EAGVAQSPRYKIIEKRQSVAFWCNPISGHATLYWYQQILGQGPKLLIQFQNNGVVDDSQLPKDRFSAERLKGVDSTLKIQPAKLEDSAVYLCASSTTGITYEQYFGPGTRLTVT.

The chain recombines TRBV28 with TRBJ2-2; lacking DNA, the TRBD1 call made by TCRdb goes unchecked. Germline CDR1 and CDR2: MDHEN and SYDVKM. The CDR3 loop spans 15 amino acids. The CDR3 here is CASRWGTRATGELFF.